This section outlines one TCR beta chain sequence together with its context. These data come from a study of shared T cell receptors in the human thymus. Sequencing used immunoSEQ multiplex PCR; TCRdb keeps in-frame clones, though not all of them. Of under 850,000 clones in the sample, around nine tenths are singletons; the top ten hold 0.0095% to 0.011%. The germline V gene has CDR1 KGHSH and CDR2 LQKENI. The V segment lost 2 bases and the J segment 1 base; nucleotides outside the gene matches: 4. The CDR3 has 16 amino acids. This sample also appeared in a second study, on human thymus T cells. That publication notes: Among the donors, all were healthy Finnish infants having corrective surgery for congenital heart defects. Thymus tissue was removed during corrective cardiac surgery. There appeared to be biased usage of V and J genes in thymic and blood repertoires.

Specimen: thymocytes. J is TRBJ2-3 and V is TRBV18, with TRBD1 identical over 9 bases. This receptor was taken from a boy in the first two years of life with a congenital heart defect. CDR3 DNA sequence: TGTGCCAGCTCACCAGGACAGGGGAACTGCACAGATACGCAGTATTTT. This encodes CASSPGQGNCTDTQYF.